This entry concerns a single T cell receptor (beta chain). No antigen is known for it. Sample-barcoded 5' priming and a J-beta primer mix drove a second PCR of 7 to 11 cycles. Each TCR beta cDNA got a 12-nucleotide random molecular identifier. TCRdb processed the 5' RACE reads anew with MiXCR; each CDR3 protein has one entry. The data hold 790,000 or so distinct CDR3 sequences, with roughly 50% observed a single time. Germline values: CDR1 MNHEY, CDR2 SVGAGI. The CDR3 totals 17 residues. The trim removed 0 bases at V and 0 bases at J, leaving 3 bases unmatched. This sample was included in a study of blood T cells in healthy people across ages. Study-wide findings and caveats: With age, beta diversity per million T cells declined roughly linearly, significantly by approximately 41.

Healthy Russian Caucasian donors spanned ages about 6 to 100 years. This TCR derives from a middle-aged man in good health. Sequencing was performed on blood. The chain uses TRBV6-5 and TRBJ2-1, with 9 bases aligning to TRBD1. The CDR3 sequence is CASSYSKQGASYNEQFF. DNA of the CDR3: TGTGCCAGCAGTTACTCGAAACAGGGGGCCTCCTACAATGAGCAGTTCTTC.